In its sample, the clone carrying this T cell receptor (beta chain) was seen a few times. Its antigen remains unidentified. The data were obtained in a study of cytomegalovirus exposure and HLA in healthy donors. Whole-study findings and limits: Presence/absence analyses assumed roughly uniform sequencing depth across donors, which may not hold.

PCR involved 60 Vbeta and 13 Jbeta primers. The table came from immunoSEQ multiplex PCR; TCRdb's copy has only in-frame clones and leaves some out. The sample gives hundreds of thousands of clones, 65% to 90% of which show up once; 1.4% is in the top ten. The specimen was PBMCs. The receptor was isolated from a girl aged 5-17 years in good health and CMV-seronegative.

CDR3 amino acids: CASSLLPGQGRTGELFF. The CDR3 DNA sequence: TGTGCCAGCAGCTTACTCCCCGGACAGGGAAGAACCGGGGAGCTGTTTTTT. V gene TRBV11-3 combines with J gene TRBJ2-2, with 8 bases that match TRBD1. J was trimmed by 5 bases and V by 2 bases; bases with no gene match: 10. The CDR3 covers 17 residues. Germline loops: CDR1 SGHNT, CDR2 YENEEA.